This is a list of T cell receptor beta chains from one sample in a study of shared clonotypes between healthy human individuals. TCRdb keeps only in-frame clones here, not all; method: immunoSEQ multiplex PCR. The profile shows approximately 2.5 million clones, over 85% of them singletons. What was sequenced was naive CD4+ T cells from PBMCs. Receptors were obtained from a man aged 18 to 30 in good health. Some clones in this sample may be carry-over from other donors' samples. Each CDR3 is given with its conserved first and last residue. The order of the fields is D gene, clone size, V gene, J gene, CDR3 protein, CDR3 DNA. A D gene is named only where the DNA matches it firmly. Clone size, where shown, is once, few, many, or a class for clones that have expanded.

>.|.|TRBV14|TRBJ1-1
CASSQEMRREAFF
TGTGCCAGCAGCCAAGAAATGCGGAGGGAAGCTTTCTTT
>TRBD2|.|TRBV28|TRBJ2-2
CASTAPGLAGVDGELFF
TGTGCCAGCACCGCACCGGGACTAGCGGGAGTTGACGGGGAGCTGTTTTTT
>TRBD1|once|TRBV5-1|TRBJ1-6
CASSLQGSNSPLHF
TGCGCCAGCAGCTTACAGGGGTCGAATTCACCCCTCCACTTT
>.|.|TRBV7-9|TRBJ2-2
CASSLIPGGPNTGELFF
TGTGCCAGCAGCTTGATCCCCGGGGGGCCGAACACCGGGGAGCTGTTTTTT
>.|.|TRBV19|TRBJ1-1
CASNPLGRGLISEAFF
TGTGCCAGTAACCCCCTGGGAAGGGGCTTGATCTCTGAAGCTTTCTTT
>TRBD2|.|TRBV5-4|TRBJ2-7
CASSPTVTSGTYEQYF
TGTGCCAGCAGCCCCACGGTCACTAGCGGTACCTACGAGCAGTACTTC
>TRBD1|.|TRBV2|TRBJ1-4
CASSDRVGVKKLFF
TGTGCCAGCAGCGACAGGGTCGGGGTAAAAAAACTGTTTTTT
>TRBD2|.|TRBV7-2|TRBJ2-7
CASSESWGLAYEQYF
TGTGCCAGCAGCGAGTCTTGGGGACTAGCCTACGAGCAGTACTTC
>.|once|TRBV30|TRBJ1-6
CAWDAPTEGIYGGYNSPLHF
TGTGCCTGGGATGCTCCGACCGAAGGGATATACGGGGGATATAATTCACCCCTCCACTTT
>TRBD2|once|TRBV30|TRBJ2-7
CAWSVSSGSYEQYF
TGTGCCTGGAGCGTTTCTAGCGGGAGTTACGAGCAGTACTTC
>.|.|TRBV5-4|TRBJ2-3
CASSSYVTSTDTQYF
TGTGCCAGCAGCTCGTATGTTACTAGCACAGATACGCAGTATTTT
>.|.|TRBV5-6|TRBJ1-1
CASCWGMGAEAFF
TGTGCCAGCTGCTGGGGAATGGGGGCTGAAGCTTTCTTT
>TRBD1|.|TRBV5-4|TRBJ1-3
CASSRDRAGNTIYF
TGTGCCAGCAGTCGGGACAGGGCCGGAAACACCATATATTTT
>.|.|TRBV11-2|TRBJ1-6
CASSLDRGPQTLHF
TGTGCCAGCAGCTTGGACCGGGGCCCCCAGACTCTCCACTTT
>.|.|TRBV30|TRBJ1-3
CAWNREDGNTIYF
TGTGCCTGGAACAGGGAGGATGGAAACACCATATATTTT
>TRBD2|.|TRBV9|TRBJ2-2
CASSGTSGNTGELFF
TGTGCCAGCAGCGGGACTAGCGGAAACACCGGGGAGCTGTTTTTT
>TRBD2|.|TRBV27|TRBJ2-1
CASGTSFRGPNEQFF
TGTGCCAGCGGGACTAGTTTCAGAGGACCCAATGAGCAGTTCTTC
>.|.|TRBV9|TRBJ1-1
CASSVEPGDTEAFF
TGTGCCAGCAGCGTAGAGCCGGGCGACACTGAAGCTTTCTTT
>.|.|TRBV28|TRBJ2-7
CASSPPGGARYEQYF
TGTGCCAGCAGTCCACCAGGAGGGGCGAGGTACGAGCAGTACTTC
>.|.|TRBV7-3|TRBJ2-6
CASSLRRGAGANVLTF
TGTGCCAGCAGCTTACGTCGAGGGGCTGGGGCCAACGTCCTGACTTTC
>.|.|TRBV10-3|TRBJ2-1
CAISERVEREQFF
TGTGCCATCAGTGAGCGGGTGGAGCGGGAGCAGTTCTTC
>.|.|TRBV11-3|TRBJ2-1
CASSLVHNEQFF
TGTGCCAGCAGCTTAGTTCACAATGAGCAGTTCTTC
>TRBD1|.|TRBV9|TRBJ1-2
CASSVGGQGGGYTF
TGTGCCAGCAGCGTAGGGGGACAGGGTGGCGGCTACACCTTC
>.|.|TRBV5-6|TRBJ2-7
CASSLSGTFSYEQYF
TGTGCCAGCAGCTTGAGTGGGACATTTTCCTACGAGCAGTACTTC
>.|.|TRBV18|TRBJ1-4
CASSTTATNEKLFF
TGTGCCAGCTCGACGACAGCAACTAATGAAAAACTGTTTTTT
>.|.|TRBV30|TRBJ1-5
CAWSTGSDQPQHF
TGTGCCTGGAGTACAGGTTCCGATCAGCCCCAGCATTTT
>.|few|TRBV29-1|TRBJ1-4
CSVVASNEKLFF
TGCAGCGTTGTAGCAAGTAATGAAAAACTGTTTTTT
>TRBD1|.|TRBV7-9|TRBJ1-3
CASSPGQGNGNTIYF
TGTGCCAGCAGCCCAGGACAGGGGAATGGAAACACCATATATTTT
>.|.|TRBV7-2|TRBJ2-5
CASSKLGAGTSETQYF
TGTGCCAGCAGCAAACTAGGGGCGGGAACCTCGGAGACCCAGTACTTC
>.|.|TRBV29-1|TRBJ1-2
CSVERGAVLSGYTF
TGCAGCGTTGAACGGGGAGCAGTTTTGTCTGGCTACACCTTC
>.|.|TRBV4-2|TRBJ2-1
CASSQVASGYNEQFF
TGTGCCAGCAGCCAAGTAGCCTCGGGCTACAATGAGCAGTTCTTC
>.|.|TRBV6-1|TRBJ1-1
CASSLGGRHNTEAFF
TGTGCCAGCTCCTTGGGGGGCAGACACAACACTGAAGCTTTCTTT
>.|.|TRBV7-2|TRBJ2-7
CASSLGVYEQYF
TGTGCCAGCAGCTTAGGAGTCTACGAGCAGTACTTC
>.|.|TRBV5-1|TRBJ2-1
CASTLPPGNTLVDEQFF
TGCGCCAGCACCTTGCCCCCCGGGAATACTCTGGTTGATGAGCAGTTCTTC
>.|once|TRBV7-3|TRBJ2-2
CASSPSMDTGELFF
TGTGCCAGCAGCCCCTCAATGGACACCGGGGAGCTGTTTTTT
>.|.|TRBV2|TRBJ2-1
CASMLVDEQFF
TGTGCCAGCATGTTGGTCGATGAGCAGTTCTTC
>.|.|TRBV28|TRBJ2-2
CASKTGTGELFF
TGTGCCAGCAAAACGGGGACCGGGGAGCTGTTTTTT
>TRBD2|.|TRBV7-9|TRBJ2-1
CASSSTGTRGSGGYNEQFF
TGTGCCAGCAGCTCTACCGGGACTAGAGGTTCTGGCGGGTACAATGAGCAGTTCTTC
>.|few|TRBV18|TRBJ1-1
CASSPQNTEAFF
TGTGCCAGCTCACCCCAGAACACTGAAGCTTTCTTT
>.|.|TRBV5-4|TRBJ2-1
CASSLDAGSYNEQFF
TGTGCCAGCAGCTTGGATGCAGGGTCCTACAATGAGCAGTTCTTC
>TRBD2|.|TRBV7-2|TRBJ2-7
CASSLGTSGSEQYF
TGTGCCAGCAGCTTAGGGACTAGCGGGAGTGAGCAGTACTTC
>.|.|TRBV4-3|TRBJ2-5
CASSQELGRETQYF
TGCGCCAGCAGCCAAGAACTGGGCAGAGAGACCCAGTACTTC
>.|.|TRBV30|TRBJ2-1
CAWRHTNYNEQFF
TGTGCCTGGCGACACACCAACTACAATGAGCAGTTCTTC
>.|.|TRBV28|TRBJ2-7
CASTQPMDEQYF
TGTGCCAGCACCCAGCCCATGGACGAGCAGTACTTC
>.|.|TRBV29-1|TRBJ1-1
CTLMDPGSTEAFF
TGCACCTTGATGGACCCGGGGAGCACTGAAGCTTTCTTT
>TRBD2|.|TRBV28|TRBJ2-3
CASSLGGASGRHTQYF
TGTGCCAGCAGTTTGGGCGGGGCTAGCGGGAGGCATACGCAGTATTTT
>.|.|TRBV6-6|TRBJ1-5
CASSYPGQPQHF
TGTGCCAGCAGTTACCCCGGTCAGCCCCAGCATTTT
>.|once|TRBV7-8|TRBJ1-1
CASSPRDMGAFF
TGTGCCAGCAGCCCCAGGGATATGGGAGCTTTCTTT
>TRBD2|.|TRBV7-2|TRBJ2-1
CASSPRLAGNNEQFF
TGTGCCAGCAGCCCACGACTAGCGGGAAACAATGAGCAGTTCTTC
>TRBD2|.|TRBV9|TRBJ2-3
CARGGSADTQYF
TGTGCCAGGGGCGGGAGCGCAGATACGCAGTATTTT
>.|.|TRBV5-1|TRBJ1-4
CASGQRVGEKLFF
TGCGCCAGCGGACAGAGGGTGGGGGAAAAACTGTTTTTT
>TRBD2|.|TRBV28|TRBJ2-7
CASSSGTSGTSYEQYF
TGTGCCAGCAGTTCAGGGACTAGCGGGACCTCCTACGAGCAGTACTTC
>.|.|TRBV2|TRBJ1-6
CASSLGRRLDNSPLHF
TGTGCCAGCAGTCTCGGTCGTCGACTGGATAATTCACCCCTCCACTTT
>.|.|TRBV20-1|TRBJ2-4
CSASFRSIQYF
TGCAGTGCTAGTTTTCGGAGCATTCAGTACTTC
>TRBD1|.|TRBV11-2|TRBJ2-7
CASSLVAGGQSSYEQYF
TGTGCCAGCAGCTTGGTGGCAGGGGGCCAGAGCTCCTACGAGCAGTACTTC
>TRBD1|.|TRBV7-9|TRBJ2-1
CASSWTGYNEQFF
TGTGCCAGCAGCTGGACAGGATACAATGAGCAGTTCTTC
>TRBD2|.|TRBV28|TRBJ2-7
CASSGTSGGTYEQYF
TGTGCCAGCAGTGGGACTAGCGGGGGAACCTACGAGCAGTACTTC